This TCR beta chain was recovered during a study of blood T cell repertoires in COVID-19. How the authors handled the data: It was from reference gene primer amplification that nucleated cell counts were estimated. Clones were read by immunoSEQ multiplex PCR, and TCRdb kept only the in-frame ones, dropping some. From that table come the V and J calls and clone size; the DNA was used to work out D and trimming. The sample has around 50,000 clones, more than 70% seen once. As regards this clone: An end of the junction differs from the germline gene, which may be a read error.

The CDR3 has 13 amino acids. The germline CDR1 and CDR2 sequences are SGHRS and YFSETQ. The material sequenced was peripheral blood. This TCR came from a man aged 40-55 years with active COVID-19. J is TRBJ2-3 and V is TRBV5-1; D is uncertain. This CDR3 reads CASTLDQEDTQYF. Written as DNA, the CDR3 is TGCGCCAGCACCTTGGATCAGGAAGATACGCAGTATTTT.